These T cell receptor beta chains were read from a single sample in a study of blood T cell repertoires in COVID-19. Clones were read by immunoSEQ multiplex PCR, and TCRdb kept only the in-frame ones, dropping some. The sample includes 250,000 or so clones, around 87% of them seen just once. The sample taken for sequencing was peripheral blood. The receptors were gathered from a middle-aged woman who had recovered from COVID-19. Each CDR3 is given without its conserved first and last residue. The D gene is left open where the match is weak. Size is stated for part of the rows, as once, few or many counts, or as a class when the clone is expanded.

ASRPLDRTYGTQY	TRBD1	TRBJ2-5	NA	TRBV6-5
ASSPTGDTEAF	TRBD1	TRBJ1-1	NA	TRBV5-5
ASSQDRGPYNEQF	NA	TRBJ2-1	NA	TRBV4-1
ASRAPGAGANVLT	NA	TRBJ2-6	NA	TRBV9
AGQGDTEAF	TRBD1	TRBJ1-1	NA	TRBV2
ASGLGPPGANVLT	NA	TRBJ2-6	NA	TRBV12-5
ASSRPRDSHNSPLH	TRBD1	TRBJ1-6	NA	TRBV19
ASSFGRGPQETQY	TRBD2	TRBJ2-5	NA	TRBV5-1
ASSDRPLAVSPDTQY	TRBD2	TRBJ2-3	NA	TRBV2
ASSRTGGSDTQY	TRBD1	TRBJ2-3	NA	TRBV27
ASSWERGLNSFHNEQF	TRBD2	TRBJ2-1	NA	TRBV13
ASSQPPGGWNTEAF	TRBD1	TRBJ1-1	NA	TRBV23-1
ATPGQGVNEKLF	TRBD1	TRBJ1-4	once	TRBV15
ASSKLAGALNEQF	TRBD2	TRBJ2-1	NA	TRBV27
ASSFSPYRNSGNTIY	NA	TRBJ1-3	once	TRBV5-4
ASSLEWAGPSYEQY	NA	TRBJ2-7	NA	TRBV5-1
ASSIWGGNTEAF	NA	TRBJ1-1	few	TRBV19